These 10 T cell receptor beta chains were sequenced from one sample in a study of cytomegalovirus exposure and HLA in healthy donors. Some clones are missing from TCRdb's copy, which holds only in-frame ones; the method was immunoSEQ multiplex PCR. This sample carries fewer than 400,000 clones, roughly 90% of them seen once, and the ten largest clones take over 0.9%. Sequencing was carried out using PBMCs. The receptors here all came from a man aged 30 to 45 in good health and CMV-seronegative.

CDR3 DNA: TGTGCCAGCAGCCCAGAAGGGGACTATGGGGGTTACGAGCAGTACTTC. Translated: CASSPEGDYGGYEQYF. The J gene is TRBJ2-7, the V gene TRBV7-2; 7 nucleotides agree with TRBD2. Per the germline V gene, CDR1 is SGHTA and CDR2 is FQGNSA. This CDR3 has 16 amino acids. Trimming cost V 5 bases and J 4 bases; bases outside gene matches: 14.

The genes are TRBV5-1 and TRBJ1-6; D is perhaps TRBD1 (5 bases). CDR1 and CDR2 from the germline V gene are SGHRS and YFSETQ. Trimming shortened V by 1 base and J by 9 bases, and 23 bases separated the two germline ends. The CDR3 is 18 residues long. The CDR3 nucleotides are TGCGCCAGCAGCTTGATTTTCGCGGGTACAGCGGGGGGTTCACCCCTCCACTTT. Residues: CASSLIFAGTAGGSPLHF.

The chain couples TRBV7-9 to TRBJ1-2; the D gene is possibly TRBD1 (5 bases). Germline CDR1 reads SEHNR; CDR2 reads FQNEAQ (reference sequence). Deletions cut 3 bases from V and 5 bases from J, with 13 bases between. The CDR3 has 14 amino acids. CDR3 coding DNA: TGTGCCAGCAGCTTTCGCGGGGGATCTTATGGCTACACCTTC. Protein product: CASSFRGGSYGYTF.

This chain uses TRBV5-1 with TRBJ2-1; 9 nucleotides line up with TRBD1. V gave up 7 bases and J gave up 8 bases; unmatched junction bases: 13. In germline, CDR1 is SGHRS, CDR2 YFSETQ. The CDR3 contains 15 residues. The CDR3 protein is CASGPPGTGLHEQFF. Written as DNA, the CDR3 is TGCGCCAGCGGACCTCCCGGGACAGGGTTACATGAGCAGTTCTTC.

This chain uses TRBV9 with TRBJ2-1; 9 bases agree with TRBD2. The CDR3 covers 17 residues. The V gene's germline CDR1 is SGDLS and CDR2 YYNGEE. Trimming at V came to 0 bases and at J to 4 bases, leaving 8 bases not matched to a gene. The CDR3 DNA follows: TGTGCCAGCAGCGTAGTGGCAAGCGGGGGGCTATACAATGAGCAGTTCTTC. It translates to CASSVVASGGLYNEQFF.

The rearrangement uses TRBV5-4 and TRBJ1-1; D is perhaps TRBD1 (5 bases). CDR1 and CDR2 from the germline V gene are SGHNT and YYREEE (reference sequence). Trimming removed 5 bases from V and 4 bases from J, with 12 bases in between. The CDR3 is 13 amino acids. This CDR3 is CASRSRAVTEAFF. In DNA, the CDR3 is TGTGCCAGCAGGTCCAGGGCAGTCACTGAAGCTTTCTTT.

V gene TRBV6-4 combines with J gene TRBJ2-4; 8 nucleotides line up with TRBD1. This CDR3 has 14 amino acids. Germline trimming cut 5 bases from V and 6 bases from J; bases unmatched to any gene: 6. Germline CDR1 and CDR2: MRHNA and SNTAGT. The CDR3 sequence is CASSSDRGGNIQYF. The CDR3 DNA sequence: TGTGCCAGCAGTTCAGACAGGGGCGGAAACATTCAGTACTTC.

The CDR3 spells CASSLEGQGTDTQYF. Written as DNA, the CDR3 is TGCGCCAGCAGCTTGGAGGGTCAGGGGACAGATACGCAGTATTTT. This rearrangement joins TRBV5-1 to TRBJ2-3, with D possibly being TRBD1 (6 bases). Trimming cost V 0 bases and J 3 bases, with 11 bases left between them. Germline V gene lookup returns CDR1 SGHRS and CDR2 YFSETQ. The CDR3 spans 15 residues.

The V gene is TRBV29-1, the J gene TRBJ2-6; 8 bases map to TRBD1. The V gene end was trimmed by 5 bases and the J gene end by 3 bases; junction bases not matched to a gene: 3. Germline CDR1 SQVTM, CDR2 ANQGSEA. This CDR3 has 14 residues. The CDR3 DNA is TGCAGCGTTTCAGGGGGCGGTGGGGCCAACGTCCTGACTTTC. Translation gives CSVSGGGGANVLTF.

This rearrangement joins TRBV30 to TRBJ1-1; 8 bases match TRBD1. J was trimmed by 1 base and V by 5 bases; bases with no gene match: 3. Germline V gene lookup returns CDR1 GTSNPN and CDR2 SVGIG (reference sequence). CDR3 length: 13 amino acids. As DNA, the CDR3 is TGTGCCTGGGGACAGGGCTCGAACACTGAAGCTTTCTTT. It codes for CAWGQGSNTEAFF. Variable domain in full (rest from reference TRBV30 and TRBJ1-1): SQTIHQWPATLVQPVGSPLSLECTVEGTSNPNLYWYRQAAGRGLQLLFYSVGIGQISSEVPQNLSASRPQDRQFILSSKKLLLSDSGFYLCAWGQGSNTEAFFGQGTRLTVV.